This T cell receptor (beta chain) was identified in a study of T cells after yellow fever vaccination. Study in general: Preparation of fractions with low cell numbers was performed using SMART-Seq v4 Ultra Low Input. Findings and caveats of the study: Primary-vaccination clones mostly resurfaced post-booster (96% CD4, roughly 90% CD8).

V was shortened by 2 bases and J by 2 bases, with 9 bases between the two germline ends. The CDR3 extends over 14 amino acids. Germline V lookup: CDR1 SGHTA, CDR2 FQGNSA. MiXCR, run by TCRdb on the 5' RACE reads, gives a single entry per CDR3 protein. The sample includes a few hundred thousand distinct CDR3 sequences, roughly 6.2% of them seen just once. The sample holds a few counts of this clonotype. Its antigen remains unidentified. The sequencing here drew on CD4+ T cells sorted from PBMCs, taken on the day of the yellow fever booster vaccination. The receptor was derived from a man aged 25 to 40 who received the YFV17D yellow fever vaccine. The V gene is TRBV7-2, the J gene TRBJ2-5, with D unresolved. The CDR3, as DNA: TGTGCCAGCAGCTTATCATCGTTTCAAGAGACCCAGTACTTC. Its protein product is CASSLSSFQETQYF.